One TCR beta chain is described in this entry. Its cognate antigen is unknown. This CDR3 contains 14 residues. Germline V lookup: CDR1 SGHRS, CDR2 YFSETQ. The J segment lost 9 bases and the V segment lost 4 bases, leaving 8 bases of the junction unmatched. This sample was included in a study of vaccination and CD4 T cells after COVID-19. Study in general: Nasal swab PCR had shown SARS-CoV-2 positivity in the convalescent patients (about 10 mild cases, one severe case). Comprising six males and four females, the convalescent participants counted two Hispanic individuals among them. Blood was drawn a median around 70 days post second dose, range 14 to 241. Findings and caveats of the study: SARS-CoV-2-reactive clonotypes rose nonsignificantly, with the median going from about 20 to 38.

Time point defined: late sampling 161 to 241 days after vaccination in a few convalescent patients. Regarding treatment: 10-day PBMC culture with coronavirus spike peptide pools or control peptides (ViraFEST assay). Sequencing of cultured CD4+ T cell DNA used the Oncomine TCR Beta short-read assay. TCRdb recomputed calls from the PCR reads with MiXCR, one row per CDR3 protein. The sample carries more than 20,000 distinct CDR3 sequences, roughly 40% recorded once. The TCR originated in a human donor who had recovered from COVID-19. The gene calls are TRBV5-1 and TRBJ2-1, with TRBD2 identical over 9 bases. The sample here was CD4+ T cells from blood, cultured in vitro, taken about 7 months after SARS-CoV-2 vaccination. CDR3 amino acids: CASSQQREAGEQFF. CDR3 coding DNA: TGCGCCAGCAGCCAACAGCGGGAGGCGGGTGAGCAGTTCTTC.